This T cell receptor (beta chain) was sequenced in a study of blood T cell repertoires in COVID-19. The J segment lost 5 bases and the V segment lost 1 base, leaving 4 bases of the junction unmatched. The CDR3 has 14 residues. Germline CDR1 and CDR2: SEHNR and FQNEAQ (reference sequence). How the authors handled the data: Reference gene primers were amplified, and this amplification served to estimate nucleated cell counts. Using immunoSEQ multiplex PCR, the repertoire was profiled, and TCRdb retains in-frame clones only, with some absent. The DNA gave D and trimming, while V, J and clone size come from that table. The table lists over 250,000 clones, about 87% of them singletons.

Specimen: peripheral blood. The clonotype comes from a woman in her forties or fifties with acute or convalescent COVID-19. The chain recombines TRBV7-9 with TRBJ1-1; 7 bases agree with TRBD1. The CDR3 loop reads CASSLGIQGTEAFF. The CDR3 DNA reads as TGTGCCAGCAGCTTAGGTATACAGGGGACTGAAGCTTTCTTT.